The 22 T cell receptor beta chains below were found in one sample sequenced in a study of graft-versus-host responses after intestinal transplantation. Using immunoSEQ multiplex PCR, the repertoire was profiled, and TCRdb retains in-frame clones only, with some absent. There are about 82,000 clones in the sample; 91% occur only once, and approximately 0.32% lies in the top ten. These TCRs are of unknown antigen specificity. The material was unstimulated CD4+ T cells sorted from spleen or lymph node cells, obtained before transplant. The receptors come from a human donor who was the organ donor for an intestinal transplant.

The CDR3 DNA sequence: TGCGCCAGCAGGGAGGGACTCCTCACAGATACGCAGTATTTT. It codes for CASREGLLTDTQYF. This chain joins TRBV10-2 and TRBJ2-3, with a possible D match to TRBD2 (6 bases). CDR3 length: 14 amino acids. Germline V gene data show CDR1 as WSHSY and CDR2 as SAAADI. With 6 bases removed from V and 2 bases from J, the gap between germline ends came to 12 bases.

This chain joins TRBV5-1 and TRBJ2-3; 8 nucleotides agree with TRBD1. This CDR3 is 18 amino acids long. Per the germline V gene, CDR1 is SGHRS and CDR2 is YFSETQ. After removal of 0 bases from V and 1 base from J, the junction contained 10 bases not matched to a gene. The CDR3 DNA is TGCGCCAGCAGCTTGGGGCATAGTAGGGGACAGGGCACAGATACGCAGTATTTT. Translating gives CASSLGHSRGQGTDTQYF. Full variable domain (outside the CDR3, taken from reference TRBV5-1 and TRBJ2-3): KAGVTQTPRYLIKTRGQQVTLSCSPISGHRSVSWYQQTPGQGLQFLFEYFSETQRNKGNFPGRFSGRQFSNSRSEMNVSTLELGDSALYLCASSLGHSRGQGTDTQYFGPGTRLTVL.

CDR3 residues: CASSLSRAITGELFF. In DNA, the CDR3 is TGTGCCAGCAGCTTATCGCGGGCAATCACCGGGGAGCTGTTTTTT. The chain combines TRBV11-2 with TRBJ2-2; a weak D match, TRBD2 (5 bases). Trimming took off 2 bases at V and 4 bases at J, with 11 bases between the two ends. The germline CDR1 and CDR2 sequences are SGHAT and FQNNGV. This CDR3 spans 15 amino acids. Using reference TRBV11-2 and TRBJ2-2 for the parts outside the CDR3, the full variable domain is EAGVAQSPRYKIIEKRQSVAFWCNPISGHATLYWYQQILGQGPKLLIQFQNNGVVDDSQLPKDRFSAERLKGVDSTLKIQPAKLEDSAVYLCASSLSRAITGELFFGEGSRLTVL.

The chain recombines TRBV6-1 with TRBJ2-7; TRBD2 matches 9 bases. The CDR3 has 14 amino acids. J gave up 2 bases and V 4 bases, and 3 bases lay outside the gene matches. The germline V gene has CDR1 MNHNS and CDR2 SASEGT. CDR3 in DNA: TGTGCCAGCAGTGGCGGGAGGGGTACCTACGAGCAGTACTTC. It translates to CASSGGRGTYEQYF.

The V call is TRBV28, the J call TRBJ1-1; D is uncertain. The V end lost 2 bases, the J end lost 5 bases, and 12 bases lay between the germline ends. The CDR3 extends over 14 amino acids. Germline V CDR1 and CDR2: MDHEN, SYDVKM. CDR3 amino acids: CASSLPGRGTEAFF. The CDR3 DNA follows: TGTGCCAGCAGTTTACCGGGCCGGGGTACTGAAGCTTTCTTT. Looking up the rest from reference TRBV28 and TRBJ1-1 gives the full variable domain: DVKVTQSSRYLVKRTGEKVFLECVQDMDHENMFWYRQDPGLGLRLIYFSYDVKMKEKGDIPEGYSVSREKKERFSLILESASTNQTSMYLCASSLPGRGTEAFFGQGTRLTVV.

The chain is built from TRBV14 and TRBJ2-3; 10 bases line up with TRBD2. Looked up from germline, CDR1 is SGHDN and CDR2 is FVKESK. The CDR3 runs to 20 residues. The junction had 15 bases not matched to a gene; V was cut back by 2 bases and J by 1 base. The DNA for the CDR3 is TGTGCCAGCAGCCAAACCAGAGGTAGCGGGGGGCCCCGCGGCACAGATACGCAGTATTTT. Encoded protein: CASSQTRGSGGPRGTDTQYF.

The V call is TRBV18, the J call TRBJ1-3; D gene ambiguous. Germline V gene data show CDR1 as KGHSH and CDR2 as LQKENI. With 3 bases removed from V and 1 base from J, the gap between germline ends came to 10 bases. The CDR3 length is 15 residues. The CDR3, as DNA: TGTGCCAGCTCACCTACGGCCGGGTCTGGAAACACCATATATTTT. Amino acid sequence: CASSPTAGSGNTIYF.

The V call is TRBV6-5, the J call TRBJ2-6; D uncertain. CDR3 size: 14 residues. The germline V gene has CDR1 MNHEY and CDR2 SVGAGI. Trimming took off 6 bases at V and 0 bases at J, with 6 bases between the two ends. The CDR3 here is CASRQVSGANVLTF. For the CDR3, the DNA is TGTGCCAGCAGACAAGTCTCTGGGGCCAACGTCCTGACTTTC.

The chain carries TRBV11-2 and TRBJ2-2; 7 positions match TRBD1. Losses at the gene ends were 2 bases for V and 6 bases for J; bases not matched to a gene: 0. The CDR3 is 13 residues long. Germline CDR1 SGHAT, CDR2 FQNNGV. For the CDR3, the DNA is TGTGCCAGCAGCTTACAGGGGGCCGGGGAGCTGTTTTTT. The encoded protein is CASSLQGAGELFF.

V gene TRBV5-1 combines with J gene TRBJ1-5; no clear D. CDR3 length: 13 residues. V was shortened by 2 bases and J by 6 bases, with 9 bases between the two germline ends. Germline CDR1 is SGHRS and CDR2 is YFSETQ. CDR3 in amino acids: CASSFDRGQPQHF. CDR3 DNA sequence: TGCGCCAGCAGCTTTGACCGAGGTCAGCCCCAGCATTTT.

This clone showed up just a few times. The chain combines TRBV15 with TRBJ1-5; the D gene is possibly TRBD1 (6 bases). Germline V lookup: CDR1 LNHNV, CDR2 YYDKDF (reference sequence). V gave up 0 bases and J gave up 9 bases, with 15 bases separating them. The CDR3 spans 15 residues. The CDR3 protein is CATSRDRVQGRPQHF. CDR3 coding DNA: TGTGCCACCAGCAGAGATCGGGTACAGGGACGGCCCCAGCATTTT.

The V gene is TRBV10-2, the J gene TRBJ2-7, with D tentatively TRBD2 (5 bases). The CDR3 is made up of 14 amino acids. Germline-derived CDR1 and CDR2 are WSHSY and SAAADI. Trimming stripped 2 bases from V and 4 bases from J, with 12 bases between. CDR3 sequence reads: CASSERMGSYEQYF. In DNA, the CDR3 is TGCGCCAGCAGTGAGAGGATGGGGAGTTACGAGCAGTACTTC.

The chain carries TRBV20-1 and TRBJ1-1; the D is unclear. Germline assignment: CDR1 DFQATT and CDR2 SNEGSKA (reference sequence). There are 11 residues in the CDR3. Trimming cost V 3 bases and J 0 bases, with 2 bases left between them. The CDR3 region has the DNA TGCAGTGCTAGCGTGAACACTGAAGCTTTCTTT. The encoded protein is CSASVNTEAFF.

The rearrangement links TRBV30 to TRBJ2-7; perhaps TRBD1 as D (5 bases). The V gene lost 5 bases and the J gene lost 7 bases, with 18 bases spanning the gap. This CDR3 comprises 13 residues. The germline V gene has CDR1 GTSNPN and CDR2 SVGIG (reference sequence). The CDR3: CAWGAQGTTEQYF. CDR3 nucleotides: TGTGCCTGGGGAGCCCAGGGCACTACGGAGCAGTACTTC. Based on the CDR3 plus reference TRBV30 and TRBJ2-7, the full variable domain is SQTIHQWPATLVQPVGSPLSLECTVEGTSNPNLYWYRQAAGRGLQLLFYSVGIGQISSEVPQNLSASRPQDRQFILSSKKLLLSDSGFYLCAWGAQGTTEQYFGPGTRLTVT.

The rearrangement uses TRBV5-1 and TRBJ2-5; weak D call: TRBD2 (5 bases). Germline CDR1 SGHRS, CDR2 YFSETQ. The CDR3 runs to 17 residues. Trimming shortened V by 3 bases and J by 4 bases, and 22 bases separated the two germline ends. The CDR3 sequence is CASSSKPLTGMGETQYF. The DNA for the CDR3 is TGCGCCAGCAGCTCCAAACCTTTGACGGGGATGGGAGAGACCCAGTACTTC.

The chain combines TRBV4-2 with TRBJ2-1, with D perhaps matching TRBD2 (6 bases). V gave up 4 bases and J gave up 7 bases, with 17 bases separating them. Germline V lookup: CDR1 LGHNA, CDR2 YNFKEQ. The CDR3 is 15 residues long. Written as DNA, the CDR3 is TGTGCCAGCAGCCCCTTCTCCTCCGGGGGTAATGAGCAGTTCTTC. It encodes CASSPFSSGGNEQFF.

This chain joins TRBV29-1 and TRBJ2-2; 8 bases align to TRBD1. Germline trimming cut 4 bases from V and 4 bases from J; bases unmatched to any gene: 14. Germline V gene data show CDR1 as SQVTM and CDR2 as ANQGSEA. The CDR3 totals 17 residues. The CDR3 protein is CSVAGRGPHDGTGELFF. In DNA form, the CDR3 reads TGCAGCGTTGCCGGCAGGGGGCCCCACGATGGCACCGGGGAGCTGTTTTTT.

This chain connects TRBV5-1 to TRBJ2-4; 9 nucleotides line up with TRBD2. Trimming took 3 bases from V and 5 from J; bases not matched to a gene: 9. CDR1 and CDR2 (germline): SGHRS, YFSETQ. CDR3 length: 16 amino acids. The CDR3 loop is CASSSAGAGGENIQYF. In DNA, the CDR3 is TGCGCCAGCAGCTCGGCCGGGGCGGGGGGGGAAAACATTCAGTACTTC.

V gene TRBV21-1 combines with J gene TRBJ1-2. TRBV21-1 corresponds to a pseudogene. The CDR3 contains 14 residues. Here the CDR3 reads CASSKRVISYGYTF. As DNA, the CDR3 is TGTGCCAGCAGCAAAAGAGTGATTTCCTATGGCTACACCTTC.

The chain employs TRBV6-1 and TRBJ2-3; TRBD2 aligns across 9 bases. CDR1 and CDR2 (germline): MNHNS, SASEGT. V was clipped by 2 bases and J by 1 base; unmatched bases: 1. This CDR3 has 15 residues. The CDR3 DNA sequence: TGTGCCAGCAGTGAATCTAGCGGGGGCACAGATACGCAGTATTTT. This codes for CASSESSGGTDTQYF.

This clone has only a few counts. The rearrangement uses TRBV19 and TRBJ1-3; a weak D match, TRBD1 (6 bases). Trimming removed 8 bases at V and 7 bases at J, with 18 bases between. The germline V gene encodes CDR1 LNHDA and CDR2 SQIVND (reference sequence). The CDR3 totals 14 residues. The CDR3 DNA reads TGTGCCAGTGGCAACCGGGACACAAGGAACACCATATATTTT. Protein product: CASGNRDTRNTIYF.

The V gene is TRBV27, the J gene TRBJ1-2; TRBD1 matches 7 bases. The CDR3 contains 14 residues. With 10 bases clipped from V and 4 bases from J, the junction kept 12 bases outside the gene matches. The germline CDR1 and CDR2 sequences are MNHEY and SMNVEV (reference sequence). The CDR3 spells CAITSDRVSYGYTF. As DNA, the CDR3 is TGTGCCATCACATCAGACAGGGTCAGCTATGGCTACACCTTC.